What follows describes a single TCR beta chain. Its antigen is as yet unknown. CDR1 SQVTM and CDR2 ANQGSEA come from the germline V gene. Trimming at V came to 3 bases and at J to 4 bases, leaving 18 bases not matched to a gene. CDR3 length equals 18 residues. As defined, naive CD8 cells were CD45RO-negative and positively selected for CCR7, with terminally differentiated effector memory CD45RA+ cells excluded. This entry comes from a study of shared clonotypes between healthy human individuals. At the level of the study: Contributing individuals were two females and a few males aged 18 to 49.

Assay: immunoSEQ multiplex PCR; the TCRdb copy retains only in-frame clones and omits some. This table has hundreds of thousands of clones, roughly 98% appearing once. Study outcomes and limitations: All-four-donor shared clonotypes had higher generation probabilities than non-shared clonotypes did. Although depth was large, rarefaction showed that sequencing of the sorted subsets was incomplete.

This rearrangement joins TRBV29-1 to TRBJ2-5, with TRBD2 matching 9 bases. What was sequenced was naive CD8+ T cells sorted from blood. The TCR comes from a man aged 30-40 years in good health. CDR3 DNA: TGCAGCGTTGAGGCAACTCCGGGACTAGCAGGGAGAGGAGAGACCCAGTACTTC. It encodes CSVEATPGLAGRGETQYF.